At least ten counts were recorded for the clone carrying this T cell receptor beta chain. Genomic DNA templated the TCR beta VDJ and CDR3 profiling. Via MiXCR, TCRdb re-called the reads, giving one row per CDR3 protein. The sample has around 200,000 distinct CDR3 sequences, roughly 45% seen once. Patients who underwent sequencing had shown CD8+CD57+ cell expansion by flow cytometry. There are 14 residues in the CDR3. J gave up 6 bases and V 7 bases, and 9 bases lay outside the gene matches. This sample is part of a study of CD8+CD57+ T cells in acquired aplastic anemia. This receptor was taken from a human donor with aplastic anemia. V and J are TRBV12-3 or TRBV12-4 and TRBJ1-5; 7 bases are shared with TRBD1. The sample consisted of sorted CD4+, CD8+, or CD8+CD57+ T cells (not recorded which) from PBMCs. The CDR3 DNA sequence: TGTGCCAGCACCGCAGGGGGGCTGGGTCAGCCCCAGCATTTT. Translated: CASTAGGLGQPQHF.